These 9 T cell receptor beta chains were sequenced from one sample in a study of T cells in Graves' hyperthyroidism and ophthalmopathy (dated by TCRdb to about 2019). The library came from multiplex PCR. The run used an Illumina HiSeq 2000. The TCR beta CDR3 regions were amplified from RNA transcripts. The TCR CDR3 was subjected to a first round of RT-PCR using the HTBI primer set and the Qiagen OneStep RT-PCR kit. The public reads were quality trimmed at Q25 with fastp and then assembled into clones with MiXCR by TCRdb, keeping productive beta chains. A single entry per CDR3 protein holds the most common genes and DNA from its merged rows. The sample table shows under 400,000 distinct CDR3 sequences, and approximately 16% are seen once. The ten most abundant clones make up 33% of the sample. The sample consisted of blood. The receptors here all came from a young man with Graves' hyperthyroidism.

This clonotype was counted at least ten times. V gene TRBV30 combines with J gene TRBJ1-1, with D tentatively TRBD1 (5 bases). Trimming pared 0 bases from V and 8 bases from J, leaving 10 bases between. Germline V gives CDR1 GTSNPN, CDR2 SVGIG (reference sequence). This CDR3 has 12 residues. CDR3 DNA: TGTGCCTGGAGTGTATTTAGGGGCGAAGCTTTCTTT. It specifies CAWSVFRGEAFF.

This clonotype was seen at least ten times. The rearrangement joins TRBV27 to TRBJ1-2, with 7 bases lining up with TRBD1. The germline CDR1 and CDR2 sequences are MNHEY and SMNVEV (reference sequence). The ends lost 4 bases at V and 8 bases at J; junction bases unmatched: 10. This CDR3 is 14 amino acids long. CDR3: CASSSSRGPWGYTF. Written as DNA, the CDR3 is TGTGCCAGCAGTTCCTCTAGGGGGCCATGGGGCTACACCTTC.

This clonotype was seen at least ten times. The chain uses TRBV30 and TRBJ1-2; D is possibly TRBD1 (5 bases). Germline V lookup: CDR1 GTSNPN, CDR2 SVGIG (reference sequence). The ends were cut back, 0 bases at V and 6 bases at J, with 11 bases in the middle. CDR3 length equals 13 residues. The CDR3 loop reads CAWSVRWGNGYTF. Written as DNA, the CDR3 is TGTGCCTGGAGTGTACGGTGGGGGAATGGCTACACCTTC.

The chain combines TRBV12-3 or TRBV12-4 with TRBJ1-2, with a tentative D call TRBD1 (6 bases). Trimming cost V 5 bases and J 4 bases, with 14 bases left between them. This CDR3 is built from 14 residues. Here the CDR3 reads CASSRPGTFYGYTF. For the CDR3, the DNA is TGTGCCAGCAGTCGTCCCGGGACATTCTATGGCTACACCTTC.

This CDR3 is CASGVDTQYF. CDR3 bases: TGTGCCAGCGGGGTAGATACGCAGTATTTT. V gene TRBV3-1 combines with J gene TRBJ2-3; no firm D call. The CDR3 is 10 residues long. V was pared by 8 bases and J by 5 bases, with 5 bases between. Germline V gene lookup returns CDR1 LGHDT and CDR2 YNNKEL (reference sequence).

This clonotype was detected a few times. The chain links TRBV6-2 or TRBV6-3 to TRBJ2-2; unclear D gene. The V gene's germline CDR1 is MNHEY and CDR2 SVGEGT. V was pared by 2 bases and J by 3 bases, with 10 bases between. There are 15 residues in the CDR3. As DNA, the CDR3 is TGTGCCAGCAGTTACAGGGTTTCGGACACCGGGGAGCTGTTTTTT. Translating it yields CASSYRVSDTGELFF.

This clonotype was recorded at least ten times. J is TRBJ1-1 and V is TRBV18; 7 nucleotides agree with TRBD1. V was clipped by 1 base and J by 5 bases; unmatched bases: 10. The germline gives CDR1 KGHSH, CDR2 LQKENI. This CDR3 has 16 residues. The CDR3 region is CASSPRAGGTATEAFF. CDR3 in DNA: TGTGCCAGCTCACCACGGGCGGGGGGGACAGCAACTGAAGCTTTCTTT.

This clonotype occurred many times. J is TRBJ1-5 and V is TRBV2; possibly TRBD1 for D (6 bases). With 6 bases removed from V and 7 bases from J, the gap between germline ends came to 13 bases. Looked up from germline, CDR1 is SNHLY and CDR2 is FYNNEI. This CDR3 comprises 13 residues. The CDR3 loop reads CASRTTGRQPQHF. The CDR3 DNA follows: TGTGCCAGCAGGACGACAGGACGACAGCCCCAGCATTTT.

This clonotype has just a few counts. The rearrangement uses TRBV29-1 and TRBJ2-3, with D uncertain. V gave up 7 bases and J gave up 4 bases, with 15 bases separating them. CDR3 length: 13 residues. The germline gives CDR1 SQVTM, CDR2 ANQGSEA. Here the CDR3 reads CSAVRTGADTQYF. The CDR3 DNA is TGCAGCGCCGTACGGACGGGCGCAGATACGCAGTATTTT.